What follows are 8 T cell receptor beta chains derived from one specimen sequenced in a study of human T cells and chemical hapten exposure. This sample's time point: patch test 2, 6 weeks after DPC sensitization. Treatment reported: therapeutic diphenylcyclopropenone sensitization with weekly scalp DPC. MiXCR, applied by TCRdb to the RACE reads, yields one record per CDR3 protein. Here the sample spans about 400,000 distinct CDR3 sequences, more than 5% being singletons. Here the sequenced sample was whole blood, taken in connection with sensitization to the hapten diphenylcyclopropenone (DPC). The receptors come from a woman under 30 with alopecia areata. Some clones in this sample may be carry-over from other donors' samples.

This clonotype was picked up a small number of times. This chain links TRBV6-5 with TRBJ1-4, with 9 bases matching TRBD1. Germline lookup yields CDR1 MNHEY and CDR2 SVGAGI. Trimming at V came to 5 bases and at J to 2 bases, leaving 6 bases not matched to a gene. This CDR3 contains 16 residues. The CDR3 loop is CASSITGGATNEKLFF. CDR3 coding DNA: TGTGCCAGCAGTATAACAGGGGGCGCGACTAATGAAAAACTGTTTTTT.

The chain carries TRBV19 and TRBJ2-1, with 9 positions matching TRBD1. Germline-derived CDR1 and CDR2 are LNHDA and SQIVND (reference sequence). This CDR3 contains 17 residues. V dropped 4 bases and J dropped 3; count of bases not matched to a gene: 10. In DNA, the CDR3 is TGTGCCAGTAGTACTCAATCGACAGGGGGGTTCTACAATGAGCAGTTCTTC. As protein: CASSTQSTGGFYNEQFF.

The rearrangement uses TRBV24-1 and TRBJ2-1, with D perhaps matching TRBD1 or TRBD2 (6 bases each). Germline CDR1 is KGHDR and CDR2 is SFDVKD. The CDR3 extends over 15 amino acids. Trimming took off 5 bases at V and 8 bases at J, with 18 bases between the two ends. The CDR3 protein is CATSGGAVKGHEQFF. In nucleotides, the CDR3 is TGTGCCACCAGTGGGGGGGCCGTAAAGGGTCATGAGCAGTTCTTC.

This clonotype was seen a handful of times. The chain links TRBV5-1 to TRBJ1-2; TRBD1 matches 9 bases. This CDR3 has 16 amino acids. Germline-derived CDR1 and CDR2 are SGHRS and YFSETQ. V gave up 4 bases and J gave up 4 bases; unmatched junction bases: 11. CDR3 nucleotide sequence: TGCGCCAGCAGCACGGGACAGGGATCCTTGACCTATGGCTACACCTTC. As protein: CASSTGQGSLTYGYTF.

This clonotype was recorded at least ten times. V is TRBV11-2 and J is TRBJ1-6; the D is unclear. Germline values: CDR1 SGHAT, CDR2 FQNNGV. Trimming shortened V by 3 bases and J by 10 bases, and 16 bases separated the two germline ends. The CDR3 extends over 15 amino acids. The DNA for the CDR3 is TGTGCCAGCAGCTTCTCGGAGACGGTTTTGTCACCCCTCCACTTT. Translation gives CASSFSETVLSPLHF.

V and J are TRBV9 and TRBJ2-7, with a tentative D call TRBD1 (6 bases). V lost 4 bases, J lost 5 bases, and 16 bases lay in between. There are 14 residues in the CDR3. Germline CDR1 is SGDLS and CDR2 is YYNGEE. The CDR3 is CASSPGDTAHEQYF. In DNA form, the CDR3 reads TGTGCCAGCAGCCCAGGGGACACGGCCCACGAGCAGTACTTC.

In this sample, this clonotype turned up many times. The chain is built from TRBV29-1 and TRBJ1-1; no definite D call. The CDR3 is 10 amino acids. CDR1 and CDR2 from the germline V gene are SQVTM and ANQGSEA. Trimming cost V 3 bases and J 4 bases, with 3 bases left between them. The CDR3 here is CSVEATEAFF. The CDR3 DNA follows: TGCAGCGTTGAGGCCACTGAAGCTTTCTTT.

V gene TRBV23-1 combines with J gene TRBJ2-7; D is perhaps TRBD1 (5 bases). TRBV23-1 is designated an ORF whose function remains uncertain. CDR3 length equals 15 residues. The germline V and J ends were trimmed by 1 base and 5 bases, with 15 bases remaining between them. CDR3 amino acids: CASSQLVRTLDEQYF. The CDR3 DNA sequence: TGCGCCAGCAGTCAATTAGTCAGGACATTAGACGAGCAGTACTTC.